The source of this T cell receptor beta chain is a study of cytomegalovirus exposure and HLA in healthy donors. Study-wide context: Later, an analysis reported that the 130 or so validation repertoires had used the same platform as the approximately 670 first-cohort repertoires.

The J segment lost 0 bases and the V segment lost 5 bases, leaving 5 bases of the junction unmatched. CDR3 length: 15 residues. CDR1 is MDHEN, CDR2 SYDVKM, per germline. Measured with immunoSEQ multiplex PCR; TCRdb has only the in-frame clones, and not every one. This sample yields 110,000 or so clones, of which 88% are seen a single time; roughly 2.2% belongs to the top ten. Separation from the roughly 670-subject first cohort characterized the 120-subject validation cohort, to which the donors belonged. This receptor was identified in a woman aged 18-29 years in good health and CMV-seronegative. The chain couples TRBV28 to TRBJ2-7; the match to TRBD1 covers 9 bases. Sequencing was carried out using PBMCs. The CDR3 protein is CASSGQGSASYEQYF. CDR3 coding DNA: TGTGCCAGCAGTGGACAGGGGTCCGCCTCCTACGAGCAGTACTTC.